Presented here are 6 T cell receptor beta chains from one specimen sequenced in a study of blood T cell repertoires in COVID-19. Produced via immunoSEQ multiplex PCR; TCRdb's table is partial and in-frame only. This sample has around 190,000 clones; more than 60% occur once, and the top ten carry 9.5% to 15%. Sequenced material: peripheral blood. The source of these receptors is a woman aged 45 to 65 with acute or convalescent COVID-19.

CDR3 sequence reads: CASSPGQGAWGNTIYF. For the CDR3, the DNA is TGTGCCAGCAGCCCGGGACAGGGGGCCTGGGGAAACACCATATATTTT. This chain links TRBV5-6 with TRBJ1-3; 12 bases fit TRBD1. The CDR3 sequence is 16 residues long. The J segment lost 4 bases and the V segment lost 4 bases, leaving 6 bases of the junction unmatched. Germline V lookup: CDR1 SGHDT, CDR2 YYEEEE.

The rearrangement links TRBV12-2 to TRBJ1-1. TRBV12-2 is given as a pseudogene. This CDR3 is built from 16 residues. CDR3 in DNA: TGTGCAAGTCGCTTAGAAGGCTGGGAGAGAAGCCCTGAAGCTTTCTTT. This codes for CASRLEGWERSPEAFF.

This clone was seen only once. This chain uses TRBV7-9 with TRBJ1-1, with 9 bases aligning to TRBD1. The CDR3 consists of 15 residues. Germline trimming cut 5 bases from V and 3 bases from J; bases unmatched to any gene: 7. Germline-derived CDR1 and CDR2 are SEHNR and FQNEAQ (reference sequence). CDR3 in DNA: TGTGCCAGCAGCGGTGGGACAGGGAGGTACACTGAAGCTTTCTTT. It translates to CASSGGTGRYTEAFF.

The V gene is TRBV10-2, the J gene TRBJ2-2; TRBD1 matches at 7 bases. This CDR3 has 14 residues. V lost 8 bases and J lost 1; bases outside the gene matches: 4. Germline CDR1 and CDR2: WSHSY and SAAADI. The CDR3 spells CASRQGRNTGELFF. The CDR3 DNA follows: TGCGCCAGCCGACAGGGACGGAACACCGGGGAGCTGTTTTTT.

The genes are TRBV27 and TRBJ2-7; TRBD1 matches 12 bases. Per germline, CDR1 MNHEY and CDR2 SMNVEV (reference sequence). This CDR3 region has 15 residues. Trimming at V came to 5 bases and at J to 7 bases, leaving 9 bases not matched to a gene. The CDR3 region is CASSLGQGAREEQYF. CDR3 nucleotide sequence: TGTGCCAGCAGTCTGGGACAGGGGGCGCGAGAAGAGCAGTACTTC.

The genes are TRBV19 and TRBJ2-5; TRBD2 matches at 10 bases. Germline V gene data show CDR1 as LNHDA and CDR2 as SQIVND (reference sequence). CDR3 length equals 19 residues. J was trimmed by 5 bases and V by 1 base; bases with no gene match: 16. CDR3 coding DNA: TGTGCCAGTAGTATAGTGAGCCCTAGCGGGAGCCCCGCTGGGGAGACCCAGTACTTC. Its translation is CASSIVSPSGSPAGETQYF.